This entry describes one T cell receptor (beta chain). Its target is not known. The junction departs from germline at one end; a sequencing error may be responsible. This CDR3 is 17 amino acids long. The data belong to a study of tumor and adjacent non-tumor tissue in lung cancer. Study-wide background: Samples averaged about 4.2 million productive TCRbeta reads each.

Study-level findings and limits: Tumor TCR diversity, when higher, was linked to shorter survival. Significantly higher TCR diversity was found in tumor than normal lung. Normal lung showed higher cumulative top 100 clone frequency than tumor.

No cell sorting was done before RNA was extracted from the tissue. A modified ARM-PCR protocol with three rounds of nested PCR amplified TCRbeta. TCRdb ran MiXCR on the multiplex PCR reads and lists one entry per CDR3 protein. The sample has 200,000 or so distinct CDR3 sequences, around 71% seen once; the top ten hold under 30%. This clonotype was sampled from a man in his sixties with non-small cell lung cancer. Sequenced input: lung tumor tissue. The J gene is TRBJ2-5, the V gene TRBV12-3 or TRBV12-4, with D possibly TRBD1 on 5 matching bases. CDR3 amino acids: CASSSHDVGHCQEAQYF. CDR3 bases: TGTGCCAGCAGTTCTCACGATGTTGGACACTGCCAAGAGGCCCAGTACTTC.